This TCR beta chain is drawn from a study of CD8 T cells in Susac syndrome. The germline V and J ends were trimmed by 2 bases and 6 bases, with 9 bases remaining between them. There are 13 residues in the CDR3. Germline V gene sequence: CDR1 SEHNR, CDR2 FQNEAQ (reference sequence). About 0.45 to 1 ug RNA was reverse transcribed with random hexamers. TCRdb reprocessed the immunoSEQ multiplex PCR reads via MiXCR and lists one record per CDR3 protein. The repertoire holds 130,000 or so distinct CDR3 sequences, with 96% as singletons. Whole-study results and caveats: The CD4+ T cell repertoires in Susac syndrome were not clonally expanded.

In the case of this clonotype: Its specificity is unknown.

The chain couples TRBV7-9 to TRBJ2-3; D possibly corresponds to TRBD1 (5 bases). The receptor was derived from a human donor with Susac syndrome. Specimen: CD4+ T cells from PBMCs. The CDR3 region is CASSLRGRDTQYF. CDR3 DNA sequence: TGTGCCAGCAGCTTAAGGGGAAGGGATACGCAGTATTTT.